The source of this TCR beta chain is a study of cytomegalovirus exposure and HLA in healthy donors. Study results and caveats: A later analysis linked a missense DCLRE1C variant to TCR beta V- and J-gene trimming.

This clone has only a few counts. Its antigen is unknown. Use of 60 Vbeta and 13 Jbeta primers characterized the PCR. Sequenced by immunoSEQ multiplex PCR; TCRdb stores in-frame clones only, minus some. Among about 130,000 clones listed, approximately 84% were seen once. This TCR was sampled from a woman aged 40-49 years in good health and CMV-seronegative. The source material was PBMCs.

In nucleotides, the CDR3 is TGTGCCAGCAGCTTGTACGGGGAGCTGTTTTTT. Protein: CASSLYGELFF. The rearrangement uses TRBV7-6 and TRBJ2-2, with unresolved D. The V gene lost 3 bases and the J gene lost 7 bases, with 3 bases spanning the gap. Germline values: CDR1 SGHVS, CDR2 FNYEAQ. The CDR3 has 11 amino acids.